The entry below describes one TCR beta chain. The entry originates in a study of blood T cell repertoires in COVID-19. Germline V gene sequence: CDR1 SGHAT, CDR2 FQNNGV. CDR3 length equals 16 residues. J was trimmed by 2 bases and V by 6 bases; bases with no gene match: 10. Produced via immunoSEQ multiplex PCR; TCRdb's table is partial and in-frame only. The table lists roughly 59,000 clones, 70% to 85% of them singletons. The rearrangement uses TRBV11-2 and TRBJ1-1, with TRBD1 matching 9 bases. The sequence was collected from a man older than 75 with acute or convalescent COVID-19. The sequenced material came from peripheral blood. CDR3 protein: CASSRTGGKKNTEAFF. CDR3 bases: TGTGCCAGCAGTCGTACAGGGGGCAAAAAAAACACTGAAGCTTTCTTT.